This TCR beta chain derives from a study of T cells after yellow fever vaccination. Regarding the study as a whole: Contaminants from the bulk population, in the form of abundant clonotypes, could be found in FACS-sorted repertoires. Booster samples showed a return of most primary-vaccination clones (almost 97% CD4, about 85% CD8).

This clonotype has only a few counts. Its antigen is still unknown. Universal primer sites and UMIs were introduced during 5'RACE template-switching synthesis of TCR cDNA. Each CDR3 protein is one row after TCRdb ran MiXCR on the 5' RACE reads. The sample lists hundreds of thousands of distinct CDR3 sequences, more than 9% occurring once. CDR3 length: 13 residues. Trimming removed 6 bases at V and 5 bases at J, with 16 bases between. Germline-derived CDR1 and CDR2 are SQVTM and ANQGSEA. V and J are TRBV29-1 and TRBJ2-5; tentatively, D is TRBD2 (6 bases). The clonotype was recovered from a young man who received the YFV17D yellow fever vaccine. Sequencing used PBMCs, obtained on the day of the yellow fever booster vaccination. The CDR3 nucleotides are TGCAGCGTGGCCTCTCGAGGAGGGGAGACCCAGTACTTC. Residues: CSVASRGGETQYF.